This T cell receptor (beta chain) was identified in a study of CD8 T cells in ankylosing spondylitis. Study-wide results and limits: Characteristic of ankylosing spondylitis blood, it appeared, was a TCR beta motif comprising several highly homologous variants. Relatively scarce in peripheral blood, disease-linked clones were CD8+.

A note on this clonotype: The antigen is undetermined.

Germline assignment: CDR1 SQVTM and CDR2 ANQGSEA. With 8 bases removed from V and 0 bases from J, the gap between germline ends came to 11 bases. The CDR3 loop spans 13 amino acids. TCRdb recomputed calls from the 5' RACE reads with MiXCR, one row per CDR3 protein. The sample lists around 450,000 distinct CDR3 sequences, 25% to 30% occurring once. Sequencing was carried out using blood, either unsorted or a sorted T cell fraction (not recorded which). The chain is built from TRBV29-1 and TRBJ1-3; weak D call: TRBD1 (6 bases). This receptor was identified in a male donor with ankylosing spondylitis. The CDR3 DNA is TGCAGCATCCGAGGGGGCTCTGGAAACACCATATATTTT. It yields the protein CSIRGGSGNTIYF.